A selection of T cell receptor beta chains follows, all from one sample in a study of blood T cell repertoires in COVID-19. The data were produced by immunoSEQ multiplex PCR, yet TCRdb's version contains in-frame clones alone and is incomplete. The sample carries around 69,000 clones, approximately 92% recorded once. The specimen sequenced was peripheral blood. These receptors originate from a woman between 45 and 60 years old with active COVID-19. Both conserved end residues are part of each CDR3. A D gene is named only where the DNA matches it firmly. Clone size appears in some rows only: once, few, many, or a class for an expanded clone.

clone_size j_call v_call d_call cdr3_aa cdr3_nt
. TRBJ1-1 TRBV6-5 . CASSPKAKGAFF TGTGCCAGCAGCCCGAAGGCCAAGGGGGCTTTCTTT
. TRBJ1-2 TRBV2 TRBD1 CASRAGQGARGYTF TGTGCCAGCAGGGCGGGACAGGGGGCCAGAGGCTACACCTTC
. TRBJ2-7 TRBV7-6 TRBD1 CASSFKGQESAEQYF TGTGCCAGCAGCTTCAAGGGACAGGAGTCCGCCGAGCAGTACTTC
. TRBJ2-7 TRBV21-1 . CASNRMAAQISYEQYF TGTGCCAGCAATCGGATGGCAGCGCAAATCTCCTACGAGCAGTACTTC
. TRBJ2-3 TRBV6-1 TRBD2 CASSEVAGAVTDTQYF TGTGCCAGCAGTGAAGTAGCGGGAGCCGTCACGGATACGCAGTATTTT
. TRBJ1-2 TRBV28 TRBD1 CASIAGTGTSGYTF TGTGCCAGCATTGCGGGGACAGGGACGTCCGGCTACACCTTC
. TRBJ1-3 TRBV7-9 . CASSFRGLGRVWGNTIYF TGTGCCAGCAGCTTCAGGGGTTTGGGTCGAGTGTGGGGAAACACCATATATTTT
. TRBJ2-7 TRBV18 . CASSDRGITYEQYF TGTGCCAGCTCCGACAGAGGTATTACCTACGAGCAGTACTTC
few TRBJ2-5 TRBV28 . CASSLVGTQYF TGTGCCAGCAGTTTAGTCGGGACCCAGTACTTC
. TRBJ2-3 TRBV18 . CASSPIMGTSTDTQYF TGTGCCAGCTCACCGATTATGGGGACTAGCACAGATACGCAGTATTTT
. TRBJ2-1 TRBV7-2 TRBD2 CASSPPSSAGVLVEQFF TGTGCCAGCAGCCCTCCATCCTCAGCGGGAGTTTTAGTTGAGCAGTTCTTC
. TRBJ1-1 TRBV18 TRBD1 CASSPLPGTGGTEAFF TGTGCCAGCTCACCACTCCCCGGGACAGGTGGAACTGAAGCTTTCTTT
. TRBJ2-2 TRBV12-5 . CASGPPVTGELFF TGTGCTAGTGGTCCGCCAGTCACCGGGGAGCTGTTTTTT
. TRBJ2-1 TRBV12-1 . CASSEASEQFF TGTGCCAGCAGCGAAGCAAGTGAGCAGTTCTTC
. TRBJ2-5 TRBV27 . CASSSLGGTQYF TGTGCCAGCAGTTCCTTAGGGGGGACCCAGTACTTC
once TRBJ2-6 TRBV19 . CASRNGGEWTGANVLTF TGTGCCAGTAGAAACGGAGGGGAATGGACAGGGGCCAACGTCCTGACTTTC
once TRBJ2-7 TRBV10-2 . CASSERRDANEQYF TGCGCCAGCAGTGAGCGGCGGGATGCCAACGAGCAGTACTTC
. TRBJ1-1 TRBV28 TRBD1 CASSWDRVSTGNTEAFF TGTGCCAGCAGTTGGGACAGGGTCTCGACTGGGAACACTGAAGCTTTCTTT
few TRBJ1-5 TRBV19 . CASSPLLGGNQPQHF TGTGCCAGTAGTCCCCTCTTAGGGGGAAATCAGCCCCAGCATTTT
. TRBJ1-5 TRBV27 . CASSPIFWQGSNQPQHF TGTGCCAGCAGTCCCATTTTTTGGCAGGGAAGCAATCAGCCCCAGCATTTT
. TRBJ1-1 TRBV30 . CAWRTNTLNTEAFF TGTGCCTGGAGAACCAACACCTTGAACACTGAAGCTTTCTTT
. TRBJ2-7 TRBV7-8 TRBD2 CASSSGTSSYEQYF TGTGCCAGCAGCTCCGGGACTAGCAGTTACGAGCAGTACTTC
. TRBJ1-2 TRBV19 TRBD1 CASDKQGARGYTF TGTGCCAGCGACAAACAGGGGGCTAGGGGCTACACCTTC
few TRBJ2-7 TRBV23-1 TRBD1 CASSQYRDRVSYEQYF TGCGCCAGCAGTCAGTACCGGGACAGGGTCTCCTACGAGCAGTACTTC
. TRBJ2-7 TRBV19 TRBD1 CASSARTGSRSEQYF TGTGCCAGTAGTGCCCGGACAGGGTCAAGGTCCGAGCAGTACTTC
. TRBJ1-5 TRBV3-1/TRBV3-2 . CASSHGVNQPQHF TGTGCCAGCAGCCATGGAGTCAATCAGCCCCAGCATTTT
. TRBJ2-1 TRBV12-3/TRBV12-4 . CATQQGDSNEQFF TGTGCCACCCAGCAAGGGGATTCCAATGAGCAGTTCTTC
. TRBJ1-6 TRBV3-1/TRBV3-2 TRBD1 CASSQAWTGENSPLHF TGTGCCAGCAGCCAAGCCTGGACAGGGGAGAATTCACCCCTCCACTTT
. TRBJ2-1 TRBV7-9 . CASSPKVRLAIYNEQFF TGTGCCAGCAGCCCCAAAGTACGGCTAGCGATTTACAATGAGCAGTTCTTC
once TRBJ2-7 TRBV27 TRBD2 CASSLAPLAGGPYEQYF TGTGCCAGCAGTTTAGCCCCCTTGGCGGGAGGGCCCTACGAGCAGTACTTC
once TRBJ2-5 TRBV6-5 . CASSQQGSETQYF TGTGCCAGCAGTCAACAGGGATCAGAGACCCAGTACTTC